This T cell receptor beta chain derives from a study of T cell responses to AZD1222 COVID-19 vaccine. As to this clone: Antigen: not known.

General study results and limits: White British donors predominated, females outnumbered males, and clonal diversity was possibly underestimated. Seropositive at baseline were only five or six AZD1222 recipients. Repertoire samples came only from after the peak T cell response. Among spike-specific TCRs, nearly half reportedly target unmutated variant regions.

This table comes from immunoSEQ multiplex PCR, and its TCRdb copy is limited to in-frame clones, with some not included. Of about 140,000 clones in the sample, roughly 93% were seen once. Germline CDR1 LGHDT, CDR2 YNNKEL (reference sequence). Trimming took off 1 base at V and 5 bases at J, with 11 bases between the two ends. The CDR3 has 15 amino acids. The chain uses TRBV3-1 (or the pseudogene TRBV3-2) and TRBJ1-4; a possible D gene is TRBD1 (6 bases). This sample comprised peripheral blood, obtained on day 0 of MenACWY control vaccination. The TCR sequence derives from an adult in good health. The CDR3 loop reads CASSQGPTGNEKLFF. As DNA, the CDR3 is TGTGCCAGCAGCCAAGGACCCACAGGGAATGAAAAACTGTTTTTT.